This passage covers 13 T cell receptor beta chains from one sample sequenced in a study of shared clonotypes between healthy human individuals. Repertoires were generated with immunoSEQ multiplex PCR, while TCRdb's copy carries only in-frame clones and drops some. The sample lists some 2 million clones; about 95% were seen once. Terminally differentiated effector memory CD45RA+ cells were excluded from the naive CD8 cells, which were CD45RO-negative and positively selected for CCR7. Material for sequencing was naive CD8+ T cells sorted from blood. These TCRs come from a young man in good health.

The gene calls are TRBV7-9 and TRBJ2-5; 9 bases fit TRBD1. The CDR3 length is 15 residues. CDR1 is SEHNR and CDR2 is FQNEAQ in the germline V gene (reference sequence). The ends lost 5 bases at V and 4 bases at J; junction bases unmatched: 8. The CDR3 DNA reads as TGTGCCAGCAGCCCTTCGTTGACAGGGGGAGAGACCCAGTACTTC. Translating gives CASSPSLTGGETQYF.

This rearrangement joins TRBV4-1 to TRBJ2-1, with a weak D call TRBD2 (5 bases). Germline V gene sequence: CDR1 MGHRA, CDR2 YSYEKL. V lost 0 bases and J lost 8, with 17 bases in between. This CDR3 region has 16 residues. This CDR3 reads CASSQDAGGPTDEQFF. CDR3 nucleotides: TGCGCCAGCAGCCAAGATGCGGGCGGGCCAACCGATGAGCAGTTCTTC.

The chain couples TRBV2 to TRBJ1-2; D is undetermined. Trimming stripped 7 bases from V and 0 bases from J, with 27 bases between. CDR3 length equals 19 residues. Germline CDR1 reads SNHLY; CDR2 reads FYNNEI. CDR3 protein: CASKPSGEYGRTSNYGYTF. CDR3 bases: TGTGCCAGCAAACCTTCCGGCGAATACGGACGTACCTCTAACTATGGCTACACCTTC.

This sequence joins TRBV7-2 and TRBJ1-6; D is unclear. The CDR3 loop spans 13 amino acids. CDR1 is SGHTA and CDR2 is FQGNSA in the germline V gene. V was clipped by 6 bases and J by 13 bases, with 16 bases between them. CDR3 bases: TGTGCCAGCAGGCCCGCGTTAACCCACCCCCTCCACTTT. This translates into CASRPALTHPLHF.

The chain carries TRBV4-3 and TRBJ2-3; 9 bases line up with TRBD2. V gave up 3 bases and J gave up 4 bases; unmatched junction bases: 5. The CDR3 sequence is 15 residues long. Germline lookup yields CDR1 LGHNA and CDR2 YSLEER. CDR3 region: CASSQGLAWSDTQYF. The CDR3 DNA follows: TGCGCCAGCAGCCAGGGACTAGCATGGTCAGATACGCAGTATTTT.

The CDR3 loop reads CASSENDPQHF. The DNA for the CDR3 is TGTGCCAGCAGTGAGAATGATCCCCAGCATTTT. This chain links TRBV6-1 with TRBJ1-5; D not resolved. Between the trimmed V and J ends, which lost 3 bases and 10 bases, there was a span of 7 bases. CDR1 MNHNS and CDR2 SASEGT come from the germline V gene. CDR3 length equals 11 residues.

This clone was observed once. V is TRBV12-5 and J is TRBJ2-1; the D is unclear. CDR1 is LGHNT and CDR2 is FRNRAP in the germline V gene. Trimming took off 1 base at V and 4 bases at J, with 5 bases between the two ends. CDR3 length: 13 amino acids. CDR3: CASGLDGYNEQFF. The CDR3 DNA follows: TGTGCTAGTGGTTTGGACGGTTACAATGAGCAGTTCTTC.

This chain links TRBV27 with TRBJ1-1; no firm D call. CDR1 is MNHEY and CDR2 is SMNVEV in the germline V gene (reference sequence). The V end lost 4 bases, the J end lost 5 bases, and 20 bases lay between the germline ends. The CDR3 sequence is 16 residues long. This CDR3 reads CASSSEFMSPTTEAFF. In DNA, the CDR3 is TGTGCCAGCAGTTCAGAGTTTATGAGCCCCACGACTGAAGCTTTCTTT.

The chain carries TRBV6-5 and TRBJ2-7; TRBD2 aligns across 7 bases. The CDR3 contains 14 residues. The V gene's germline CDR1 is MNHEY and CDR2 SVGAGI. J gave up 4 bases and V 4 bases, and 7 bases lay outside the gene matches. The CDR3 DNA sequence: TGTGCCAGCAGTTTCAGCGGGGAAGGGTACGAGCAGTACTTC. Translation gives CASSFSGEGYEQYF.

With regard to this clone: The same CDR3 can be traced to other DNA sequences in this sample. V usage is TRBV7-6 and J usage is TRBJ1-1; perhaps TRBD1 as D (6 bases). The CDR3 loop spans 14 amino acids. V lost 2 bases and J lost 1, with 8 bases in between. Germline V gene lookup returns CDR1 SGHVS and CDR2 FNYEAQ. The CDR3 nucleotides read TGTGCCAGCAGCTTAACAGGGTCGAACACTGAAGCTTTCTTT. It yields the protein CASSLTGSNTEAFF.

The V gene is TRBV9, the J gene TRBJ2-4; D uncertain. The V gene lost 0 bases and the J gene lost 6 bases, with 7 bases spanning the gap. The germline V gene encodes CDR1 SGDLS and CDR2 YYNGEE. The CDR3 totals 13 residues. The chain's CDR3 is CASSVDGRNIQYF. CDR3 DNA sequence: TGTGCCAGCAGCGTAGACGGAAGAAACATTCAGTACTTC.

The chain carries TRBV5-1 and TRBJ2-3, with no clear D. The CDR3 sequence is 15 residues long. Looked up from germline, CDR1 is SGHRS and CDR2 is YFSETQ. Trimming stripped 3 bases from V and 2 bases from J, with 13 bases between. The CDR3 loop reads CASSSNNGPTDTQYF. In nucleotides, the CDR3 is TGCGCCAGCAGCTCTAATAACGGCCCCACAGATACGCAGTATTTT.

This rearrangement joins TRBV30 to TRBJ1-2, with D hard to call. This CDR3 has 15 amino acids. Trimming cost V 0 bases and J 0 bases, with 11 bases left between them. Germline V gene sequence: CDR1 GTSNPN, CDR2 SVGIG (reference sequence). The CDR3 loop is CAWSVLELANYGYTF. The CDR3, as DNA: TGTGCCTGGAGTGTACTAGAGTTAGCTAACTATGGCTACACCTTC.